This TCR beta chain came from a study of blood T cell repertoires in COVID-19. Study background: The study drew acute and convalescent COVID-19 samples from the United States, Italy and Spain. The analysed material was cDNA or gDNA that came from T cells, B-cell-depleted T cells, or PBMCs.

Original data processing: Researchers report that nucleated cell counts were estimated from reference gene primer amplification. Profiling relied on immunoSEQ multiplex PCR, and the TCRdb table lists in-frame clones only, not all of them. V and J calls and clone size are copied from that table; D and trimming were computed from the DNA. This sample has roughly 130,000 clones, with over 85% found just once. The CDR3 is 16 residues long. With 3 bases removed from V and 10 bases from J, the gap between germline ends came to 24 bases. Germline CDR1 is WNHNN and CDR2 is SYGVQD (reference sequence). The sample comprised peripheral blood. V is TRBV10-1 and J is TRBJ1-1; D might be TRBD1 (6 bases). The receptor's source is a man in his fifties with active COVID-19. CDR3 sequence: CASSDLRDKANLIAFF. CDR3 nucleotides: TGCGCCAGCAGTGACCTCCGGGACAAGGCTAATCTTATAGCTTTCTTT.